The source of this TCR beta chain is a study of cytomegalovirus exposure and HLA in healthy donors. Whole-study findings and limits: In a later analysis, HLA-C alleles had the fewest associated TCRs, DRB1 alleles the most. Reports indicate that TCR beta sequences accurately predicted the HLA-A and HLA-B alleles of most subjects.

Germline V lookup: CDR1 SNHLY, CDR2 FYNNEI. Trimming removed 6 bases from V and 10 bases from J; junction bases left unmatched: 9. The CDR3 extends over 13 amino acids. As concerns this clone: Its specificity is unknown.

Primers for the PCR totalled 60 Vbeta and 13 Jbeta. The repertoire was sequenced with immunoSEQ multiplex PCR; TCRdb's copy has only in-frame clones and lacks some. The data contain about 160,000 clones, 80% to 90% of them singletons. The receptor was derived from a man aged 18 to 30 in good health and CMV-seropositive. The chain links TRBV2 to TRBJ1-3; 7 bases agree with TRBD1. Sequencing was performed on PBMCs. CDR3 sequence reads: CASRSQGGGTIYF. The CDR3 coding sequence is TGTGCCAGCAGATCCCAGGGGGGAGGTACCATATATTTT.